This passage covers 17 T cell receptor beta chains from one sample sequenced in a study of blood T cell repertoires in COVID-19. Measured with immunoSEQ multiplex PCR; TCRdb has only the in-frame clones, and not every one. Here the sample spans about 400,000 clones, around nine tenths being singletons. Sequencing was performed on peripheral blood. The origin of the receptors is a human donor in a cohort sampled during active COVID-19.

The V and J genes are TRBV30 and TRBJ1-4; TRBD1 matches at 8 bases. Germline assignment: CDR1 GTSNPN and CDR2 SVGIG (reference sequence). The CDR3 spans 13 residues. Trimming at V came to 8 bases and at J to 8 bases, leaving 10 bases not matched to a gene. The CDR3 sequence is CARTGGVGEKLFF. CDR3 DNA: TGTGCCAGAACAGGGGGAGTGGGCGAAAAACTGTTTTTT. The entire variable domain, with the rest obtained from reference TRBV30 and TRBJ1-4, is as follows: SQTIHQWPATLVQPVGSPLSLECTVEGTSNPNLYWYRQAAGRGLQLLFYSVGIGQISSEVPQNLSASRPQDRQFILSSKKLLLSDSGFYLCARTGGVGEKLFFGSGTQLSVL.

The chain employs TRBV28 and TRBJ2-7; perhaps TRBD2 as D (6 bases). The CDR3 runs 16 residues. With 3 bases removed from V and 2 bases from J, the gap between germline ends came to 17 bases. Germline loops: CDR1 MDHEN, CDR2 SYDVKM. CDR3 sequence reads: CASSFLSGPSAYEQYF. The CDR3 DNA reads TGTGCCAGCAGTTTCCTTAGCGGTCCCTCCGCCTACGAGCAGTACTTC. Based on the CDR3 plus reference TRBV28 and TRBJ2-7, the full variable domain is DVKVTQSSRYLVKRTGEKVFLECVQDMDHENMFWYRQDPGLGLRLIYFSYDVKMKEKGDIPEGYSVSREKKERFSLILESASTNQTSMYLCASSFLSGPSAYEQYFGPGTRLTVT.

The chain is built from TRBV5-4 and TRBJ2-3, with 15 bases aligning to TRBD2. This CDR3 region has 16 residues. Germline V gives CDR1 SGHNT, CDR2 YYREEE (reference sequence). V lost 4 bases to trimming and J lost 5 bases; unmatched junction nucleotides: 5. CDR3 nucleotides: TGTGCCAGCAGCCGGACTAGCGGGAGGGGGATAGATACGCAGTATTTT. Amino acids: CASSRTSGRGIDTQYF.

The chain combines TRBV4-1 with TRBJ2-7, with 9 bases fitting TRBD2. The CDR3 loop spans 17 amino acids. CDR1 MGHRA and CDR2 YSYEKL come from the germline V gene. Trimming at V came to 0 bases and at J to 3 bases, leaving 9 bases not matched to a gene. CDR3 sequence (DNA): TGCGCCAGCAGCCAAGATCTGAAGCGAGCGGGGGGCTACGAGCAGTACTTC. Translation: CASSQDLKRAGGYEQYF.

This clone came up once. The chain links TRBV6-5 to TRBJ1-2; D unresolved. Germline V gene lookup returns CDR1 MNHEY and CDR2 SVGAGI. Trimming stripped 5 bases from V and 4 bases from J, with 14 bases between. The CDR3 sequence is 14 residues long. Here the CDR3 DNA reads TGTGCCAGCAGTCGAACAGAAGACCTCTATGGCTACACCTTC. Translated, it gives CASSRTEDLYGYTF.

The gene calls are TRBV6-2 or TRBV6-3 and TRBJ2-1, with TRBD2 matching 8 bases. The V gene end was trimmed by 2 bases and the J gene end by 4 bases; junction bases not matched to a gene: 4. The CDR3 sequence is 15 residues long. The germline V gene has CDR1 MNHEY and CDR2 SVGEGT. The CDR3 region has the DNA TGTGCCAGCAGTTACCGGGCGGGAGGTTACAATGAGCAGTTCTTC. Translating it yields CASSYRAGGYNEQFF.

The chain links TRBV6-6 to TRBJ2-3; 12 bases align to TRBD2. The CDR3 totals 15 residues. The trim removed 5 bases at V and 5 bases at J, leaving 5 bases unmatched. Looked up from germline, CDR1 is MNHNY and CDR2 is SVGAGI (reference sequence). The CDR3, as DNA: TGTGCCAGCAGTCTTCTAGCGGGGGGGGGAGATACGCAGTATTTT. Protein sequence: CASSLLAGGGDTQYF.

This sequence joins TRBV10-3 and TRBJ1-1, with D possibly TRBD1 on 5 matching bases. V shed 10 bases and J shed 6 bases, with 18 bases lying between them. Germline assignment: CDR1 ENHRY and CDR2 SYGVKD. There are 13 residues in the CDR3. CDR3 amino acids: CATLDGGSPEAFF. The CDR3 region has the DNA TGTGCCACATTAGATGGGGGGAGTCCTGAAGCTTTCTTT.

CDR3 region: CASSSPSRPYEQYF. In DNA form, the CDR3 reads TGTGCCAGCAGCTCCCCTTCGAGGCCCTACGAGCAGTACTTC. The rearrangement uses TRBV7-9 and TRBJ2-7, with D uncertain. V was clipped by 4 bases and J by 2 bases, with 12 bases between them. Germline values: CDR1 SEHNR, CDR2 FQNEAQ (reference sequence). The CDR3 has 14 amino acids.

The chain couples TRBV12-3 or TRBV12-4 to TRBJ1-2; the match to TRBD1 covers 9 bases. V lost 5 bases and J lost 8; bases outside the gene matches: 6. The CDR3 contains 13 residues. The CDR3 protein is CASSPGQGGGYTF. The DNA of the CDR3 is TGTGCCAGCAGTCCGGGACAGGGAGGAGGCTACACCTTC.

The J gene is TRBJ2-1, the V gene TRBV7-8; TRBD2 aligns across 10 bases. The J segment lost 9 bases and the V segment lost 3 bases, leaving 5 bases of the junction unmatched. In germline, CDR1 is SGHVS, CDR2 FQNEAQ. This CDR3 contains 14 residues. CDR3 protein: CASSLELAGTEQFF. In DNA, the CDR3 is TGTGCCAGCAGCTTGGAACTAGCGGGAACTGAGCAGTTCTTC.

This chain uses TRBV5-1 with TRBJ2-1; 9 bases are shared with TRBD1. The CDR3 runs to 16 residues. After removal of 3 bases from V and 8 bases from J, the junction contained 12 bases not matched to a gene. Germline CDR1 SGHRS, CDR2 YFSETQ. The CDR3 sequence is CASSSTGTGNVHEQFF. The CDR3 DNA reads as TGCGCCAGCAGCTCAACCGGGACAGGGAATGTCCATGAGCAGTTCTTC.

The chain has TRBV2 and TRBJ1-5, with D unclear. V shed 2 bases and J shed 4 bases, with 9 bases lying between them. Germline V gene sequence: CDR1 SNHLY, CDR2 FYNNEI. The CDR3 loop spans 14 amino acids. The CDR3 nucleotides read TGTGCCAGCAGTGAATTGTTCGGTAATCAGCCCCAGCATTTT. Its protein is CASSELFGNQPQHF.

The CDR3 bases are TGTGCCACCAGTGACAATAGCGGGAGGGTCTACAATGAGCAGTTCTTC. It translates to CATSDNSGRVYNEQFF. This chain joins TRBV24-1 and TRBJ2-1; 11 bases are shared with TRBD2. The V gene end was trimmed by 4 bases and the J gene end by 3 bases; junction bases not matched to a gene: 4. Germline CDR1 is KGHDR and CDR2 is SFDVKD. CDR3 length: 16 amino acids.

In nucleotides, the CDR3 is TGTGCCTGGAGTCCGGGACTAGCGGAAGAGACCCAGTACTTC. Translating it yields CAWSPGLAEETQYF. This chain joins TRBV30 and TRBJ2-5; TRBD2 matches 11 bases. Looked up from germline, CDR1 is GTSNPN and CDR2 is SVGIG (reference sequence). V gave up 2 bases and J gave up 3 bases; unmatched junction bases: 2. This CDR3 has 14 amino acids.

V is TRBV2 and J is TRBJ2-1, with 10 bases lining up with TRBD1. After removal of 7 bases from V and 6 bases from J, the junction contained 9 bases not matched to a gene. CDR3 length: 15 amino acids. Germline assignment: CDR1 SNHLY and CDR2 FYNNEI. The CDR3 here is CASITRDRGGNEQFF. DNA of the CDR3: TGTGCCAGCATCACGAGGGACAGGGGAGGCAATGAGCAGTTCTTC.

This rearrangement joins TRBV19 to TRBJ2-5; the D gene is possibly TRBD1 (6 bases). This CDR3 is built from 13 residues. Looked up from germline, CDR1 is LNHDA and CDR2 is SQIVND (reference sequence). V dropped 5 bases and J dropped 3 bases, with 10 bases sitting between them. CDR3 amino acids: CASSLRGKETQYF. CDR3 DNA sequence: TGTGCCAGTAGTCTCAGGGGAAAAGAGACCCAGTACTTC.